The 16 T cell receptor beta chains listed next were all sequenced from one sample in a study of lymphopenia after photon versus proton radiotherapy. Libraries were prepared by immunoSEQ multiplex PCR; TCRdb keeps only in-frame clonotypes and omits some of them. The sample lists around 23,000 clones, around 90% occurring once. The material was peripheral blood, obtained from a patient treated with proton-based radiotherapy. Every receptor here comes from a woman in her 70s with pancreatic cancer. Some clones in this sample may be carry-over from other donors' samples.

The chain carries TRBV4-3 and TRBJ2-7; no firm D call. Germline V gene data show CDR1 as LGHNA and CDR2 as YSLEER. The CDR3 is 14 residues long. The V end lost 1 base, the J end lost 4 bases, and 11 bases lay between the germline ends. The CDR3 reads CASSQGGFGYEQYF. For the CDR3, the DNA is TGCGCCAGCAGCCAAGGAGGTTTCGGGTACGAGCAGTACTTC.

V usage is TRBV4-1 and J usage is TRBJ1-4; possible D gene TRBD1, 5 bases. Germline CDR1 is MGHRA and CDR2 is YSYEKL. This CDR3 has 11 residues. Here the CDR3 reads CAPGVGEKLFF. CDR3 DNA: TGCGCTCCGGGGGTTGGGGAAAAACTGTTTTTT.

The chain links TRBV29-1 to TRBJ2-3, with 9 bases matching TRBD1. The CDR3 totals 13 residues. Germline values: CDR1 SQVTM, CDR2 ANQGSEA. V shed 5 bases, J shed 6 bases, and the junction held 6 bases outside the gene matches. CDR3: CSVQTGGFDTQYF. In DNA, the CDR3 is TGCAGCGTTCAGACAGGGGGATTTGATACGCAGTATTTT.

DNA for the CDR3: TGTGCCAGCAGCCGGGGTCTAACCTACGAGCAGTACTTC. This translates into CASSRGLTYEQYF. The rearrangement joins TRBV14 to TRBJ2-7; no reliable D call. CDR3 length: 13 residues. With 4 bases removed from V and 2 bases from J, the gap between germline ends came to 9 bases. Germline V lookup: CDR1 SGHDN, CDR2 FVKESK. The entire variable domain, with the rest obtained from reference TRBV14 and TRBJ2-7, is as follows: EAGVTQFPSHSVIEKGQTVTLRCDPISGHDNLYWYRRVMGKEIKFLLHFVKESKQDESGMPNNRFLAERTGGTYSTLKVQPAELEDSGVYFCASSRGLTYEQYFGPGTRLTVT.

The rearrangement links TRBV11-2 to TRBJ2-5, with a possible D match to TRBD1 (5 bases). From germline, CDR1 is SGHAT and CDR2 FQNNGV. The CDR3 length is 14 residues. Deletions cut 3 bases from V and 4 bases from J, with 12 bases between. CDR3: CASSFPSRVETQYF. In nucleotides, the CDR3 is TGTGCCAGCAGCTTTCCCAGCAGGGTAGAGACCCAGTACTTC.

This chain links TRBV6-1 with TRBJ1-5; D not certain. Trimming cost V 2 bases and J 5 bases, with 13 bases left between them. Germline-derived CDR1 and CDR2 are MNHNS and SASEGT. The CDR3 runs to 15 residues. CDR3 loop: CASSETPGLHQPQHF. For the CDR3, the DNA is TGTGCCAGCAGTGAAACCCCCGGCCTACATCAGCCCCAGCATTTT.

This sequence joins TRBV5-1 and TRBJ1-4; 11 bases fit TRBD1. CDR1 and CDR2 (germline): SGHRS, YFSETQ. The CDR3 spans 15 residues. J gave up 7 bases and V 1 base, and 3 bases lay outside the gene matches. The CDR3 DNA reads TGCGCCAGCAGCTTGTTCGGGACAGGGGGTGAAAAACTGTTTTTT. It translates to CASSLFGTGGEKLFF.

The chain carries TRBV30 and TRBJ2-3; 8 bases are a match to TRBD2. Germline V gene lookup returns CDR1 GTSNPN and CDR2 SVGIG (reference sequence). The V and J ends lost 2 bases and 0 bases, in that order; junction bases with no gene match: 7. CDR3 length equals 16 residues. This CDR3 reads CAWSPPGLGSTDTQYF. In DNA form, the CDR3 reads TGTGCCTGGAGTCCCCCGGGACTAGGGAGCACAGATACGCAGTATTTT.

The table lists this clone with a count of one. The V and J genes are TRBV7-2 and TRBJ2-7, with 10 positions matching TRBD2. This CDR3 comprises 15 residues. V dropped 5 bases and J dropped 2; count of bases not matched to a gene: 6. Looked up from germline, CDR1 is SGHTA and CDR2 is FQGNSA. The CDR3 is CASSILAGITYEQYF. CDR3 DNA: TGTGCCAGCAGCATACTAGCGGGGATCACCTACGAGCAGTACTTC.

A note on this clone: One end of the junction fails to match germline, which may point to a read error. The V and J genes are TRBV7-7 and TRBJ2-3; TRBD2 aligns across 7 bases. Germline V gene lookup returns CDR1 SSHAT and CDR2 FNYEAQ (reference sequence). The CDR3 sequence is 15 residues long. In DNA, the CDR3 is TGTGCTAGCAGCTTAGAGGGGAGGGGCACAGATACGCAGTATTTT. This translates into CASSLEGRGTDTQYF.

The chain has TRBV28 and TRBJ2-4, with D hard to call. Trimming left V 4 bases short and J 11 bases short, with 15 bases between. This CDR3 has 13 amino acids. Germline CDR1 and CDR2: MDHEN and SYDVKM. CDR3: CASSSPQTAFQYF. The DNA for the CDR3 is TGTGCCAGCAGTTCCCCTCAGACCGCTTTTCAGTACTTC. Looking up the rest from reference TRBV28 and TRBJ2-4 gives the full variable domain: DVKVTQSSRYLVKRTGEKVFLECVQDMDHENMFWYRQDPGLGLRLIYFSYDVKMKEKGDIPEGYSVSREKKERFSLILESASTNQTSMYLCASSSPQTAFQYFGAGTRLSVL.

V and J are TRBV9 and TRBJ1-4, with D perhaps TRBD1 (5 bases). The CDR3 runs to 16 residues. CDR1 SGDLS and CDR2 YYNGEE come from the germline V gene. The V end was cut by 0 bases, the J end by 7 bases, with 16 bases between. The CDR3 region is CASSVGLGGESEKLFF. The CDR3 nucleotides read TGTGCCAGCAGCGTAGGTTTAGGAGGGGAGAGTGAAAAACTGTTTTTT.

The J gene is TRBJ2-3, the V gene TRBV29-1, with unresolved D. V was clipped by 6 bases and J by 2 bases, with 9 bases between them. This CDR3 is built from 12 residues. Germline V gives CDR1 SQVTM, CDR2 ANQGSEA. This chain's CDR3 is CSVTQDTDTQYF. The CDR3 DNA reads TGCAGCGTCACCCAAGACACAGATACGCAGTATTTT.

V gene TRBV28 combines with J gene TRBJ1-4, with 10 positions matching TRBD1. The trim removed 3 bases at V and 7 bases at J, leaving 5 bases unmatched. The CDR3 loop spans 15 amino acids. CDR1 is MDHEN, CDR2 SYDVKM, per germline. CDR3 sequence: CASSFLTGGTEKLFF. The CDR3 nucleotides are TGTGCCAGCAGTTTCCTGACAGGGGGCACTGAAAAACTGTTTTTT.

CDR3 sequence (DNA): TGCAGTGCTCAGGAGGATGGCTACACCTTC. This encodes CSAQEDGYTF. The chain links TRBV20-1 to TRBJ1-2; D gene uncertain. Trimming left V 5 bases short and J 6 bases short, with 7 bases between. CDR1 and CDR2 from the germline V gene are DFQATT and SNEGSKA (reference sequence). This CDR3 has 10 amino acids.

The V gene is TRBV7-9, the J gene TRBJ1-1; tentatively, D is TRBD1 (6 bases). Germline CDR1 and CDR2: SEHNR and FQNEAQ (reference sequence). V gave up 4 bases and J gave up 4 bases, with 13 bases separating them. The CDR3 runs to 14 residues. The CDR3 coding sequence is TGTGCCAGCAGCTGGGGGGCTCAGAGCACTGAAGCTTTCTTT. Its translation: CASSWGAQSTEAFF. The variable domain in full, completed from reference TRBV7-9 and TRBJ1-1, reads DTGVSQNPRHKITKRGQNVTFRCDPISEHNRLYWYRQTLGQGPEFLTYFQNEAQLEKSRLLSDRFSAERPKGSFSTLEIQRTEQGDSAMYLCASSWGAQSTEAFFGQGTRLTVV.